These 22 T cell receptor delta chains share one sample of origin, sequenced in a study of gamma-delta T cells after stem cell transplantation. TCRdb reanalyzed the RT-PCR reads using CATT. The sample lists about 1,200 delta-chain clones; about 1.7% were seen once. Sequenced input: gamma-delta T cells. The receptor set was obtained from a human donor. It is not recorded whose cells these are; they may come from a transplant donor.

Concerning this clone: The mismatch at residue 8 between this DNA's translation and the TCRdb protein of a much larger clone likely reflects a read error; the protein shown is translated from the DNA. The V and J genes are TRDV2 and TRDJ1; 7 bases are a match to TRDD3. Germline-derived CDR1 and CDR2 are GEAIGNYY and EKD. This CDR3 region has 16 residues. J lost 6 bases, V lost 0 bases, and 12 bases had no gene match. The CDR3 here is CACDTVQMGDTNKLIF. The CDR3 DNA follows: TGTGCCTGTGACACCGTCCAGATGGGGGACACAAATAAACTCATCTTT.

About this clone: A read error likely explains why the TCRdb protein, taken from a much larger clone, differs from this DNA's translation at residue 17; the protein shown is translated from the DNA. The J gene is TRDJ3, the V gene TRDV2; the match to TRDD3 covers 9 bases. Germline V gene data show CDR1 as GEAIGNYY and CDR2 as EKD. The CDR3 totals 19 residues. The CDR3 region is CACDRTGGPSSWDTRQVFF. The CDR3 nucleotides are TGTGCCTGTGACCGTACTGGGGGACCGAGCTCCTGGGACACCCGACAGGTGTTTTTC.

This clone was found a few times. The protein TCRdb lists belongs to a much larger clone and differs from this DNA's translation at residues 13 and 16, which points to a read error; the protein shown is made from the DNA. J is TRDJ1 and V is TRDV2; TRDD3 aligns across 13 bases. The germline V gene has CDR1 GEAIGNYY and CDR2 EKD. V shed 3 bases, J shed 0 bases, and the junction held 21 bases outside the gene matches. The CDR3 is 22 residues long. The CDR3 reads CACDQSYWGIRSAPSHTDKLIF. DNA for the CDR3: TGTGCCTGTGACCAATCGTACTGGGGGATACGTAGTGCGCCATCGCACACCGATAAACTCATCTTT.

About this clone: This likely came from a read error, as a far larger clone is one base away. The identical CDR3 is also encoded by other nucleotide sequences in the sample. V and J are TRDV1 and TRDJ1, with D possibly matching TRDD3 (5 bases). This CDR3 has 18 residues. V lost 3 bases and J 1 base, leaving 21 bases between the germline ends. Germline V gene sequence: CDR1 TSWWSYY, CDR2 QGS. Written as DNA, the CDR3 is TGTGCTCTTGGGGATCCCCGATCTGCAACCGGGGGCACCGATAAACTCATCTTT. Residues: CALGDPRSATGGTDKLIF.

This clone has only a few counts. Given a far larger clone just one base away, this is likely a sequencing read error. The sample carries other DNA sequences with the same CDR3. The gene calls are TRDV1 and TRDJ1; TRDD3 matches 10 bases. The junction had 31 bases not matched to a gene; V was cut back by 3 bases and J by 0 bases. The CDR3 totals 25 residues. CDR1 is TSWWSYY, CDR2 QGS, per germline. This chain's CDR3 is CALGDSITHSEAPWTGDTYTDKLIF. The CDR3 DNA sequence: TGTGCTCTTGGGGACTCTATCACTCATTCGGAGGCTCCTTGGACGGGGGATACGTACACCGATAAACTCATCTTT.

Details on this clone: TCRdb pairs this DNA with a much larger clone's protein that differs at residue 4, likely a read error; the protein shown was translated from the DNA. The chain couples TRDV2 to TRDJ1, with 9 bases lining up with TRDD3. CDR3 length: 18 amino acids. The junction had 16 bases not matched to a gene; V was cut back by 6 bases and J by 0 bases. The germline CDR1 and CDR2 sequences are GEAIGNYY and EKD. CDR3 protein: CACIPVLGDHFYTDKLIF. In nucleotides, the CDR3 is TGTGCCTGTATCCCCGTACTGGGGGACCACTTTTACACCGATAAACTCATCTTT.

This clone appeared a few times. The protein that TCRdb holds for this DNA derives from a much larger clone and differs from the translated DNA at residue 11, which likely indicates a read error; the protein shown here is translated from the DNA. V gene TRDV2 combines with J gene TRDJ1; TRDD3 is a possible D gene (5 bases). The CDR3 runs to 19 residues. Trimming took 1 base from V and 0 from J, leaving 23 bases between them. The germline gives CDR1 GEAIGNYY, CDR2 EKD. The CDR3 DNA reads TGTGCCTGTGACACGGTAACGAATGGTGTGGGGACGTACACCGATAAACTCATCTTT. Translating gives CACDTVTNGVGTYTDKLIF.

A few counts support this clone. This is likely an artifact of a read error, given a far larger clone one base away. The same CDR3 can be traced to other DNA sequences in this sample. The rearrangement joins TRDV3 to TRDJ1, with 11 bases that match TRDD3. Germline lookup yields CDR1 TVYSNPD and CDR2 GDNSRS (reference sequence). The CDR3 is made up of 19 amino acids. CDR3 DNA: TGTGCCTTTCACTCCTATTCCTCGTGGGGGATACGAGGCACCGATAAACTAATCTTT. Translated, it gives CAFHSYSSWGIRGTDKLIF.

By share, this clone ranks as medium-sized. It is likely a read error: a sequence one base away is far more abundant. The rearrangement links TRDV2 to TRDJ3; TRDD3 matches at 9 bases. The trim removed 3 bases at V and 2 bases at J, leaving 10 bases unmatched. Germline lookup yields CDR1 GEAIGNYY and CDR2 EKD. CDR3 length equals 19 residues. In DNA, the CDR3 is TGTGCCTGTGACCGTACTGGGGGACCGAGCCCCTGGGACACCCGACAGATGTTTTTC. This codes for CACDRTGGPSPWDTRQMFF.

Notes on this clone: This DNA translates differently at residue 3 from the TCRdb protein, which is that of a much larger clone; a read error is likely, and the protein shown is the DNA's own translation. V and J are TRDV2 and TRDJ1, with 8 bases lining up with TRDD3. CDR3 length: 16 residues. Germline V CDR1 and CDR2: GEAIGNYY, EKD. CDR3 coding DNA: TGTGCCTTTGACACCGTCCAGCTGGGGGACACAAATAAACTCATCTTT. Protein product: CAFDTVQLGDTNKLIF.

This clone was detected only a few times. A read error likely explains this, since a far larger clone differs by one base. Other DNA sequences from this sample encode an identical CDR3 as well. The chain is built from TRDV2 and TRDJ1, with D unresolved. The CDR3 runs 15 residues. In germline, CDR1 is GEAIGNYY, CDR2 EKD. CDR3 loop: CACILVPGEDDKLIF. CDR3 nucleotides: TGTGCATGTATTCTTGTACCCGGCGAGGACGATAAACTCATCTTT.

Note on this clone: The protein recorded in TCRdb matches a much larger clone and deviates from this DNA's translation at residue 15, suggesting a read error; the protein here is obtained by translating the DNA. The CDR3 region is CACDTVGLLGGYKLHTDKLIF. CDR3 sequence (DNA): TGTGCCTGTGACACCGTGGGGCTATTGGGGGGATATAAATTGCACACCGATAAACTCATCTTT. V usage is TRDV2 and J usage is TRDJ1; TRDD3 matches 8 bases. CDR1 is GEAIGNYY, CDR2 EKD, per germline. The CDR3 is 21 amino acids. V lost 0 bases, J lost 0 bases, and 20 bases stayed unmatched.

Turning to this clone: Translating this DNA gives a protein that differs at residue 3 from the TCRdb one, which belongs to a much larger clone; a read error is likely, and the protein shown is this translation. The chain has TRDV2 and TRDJ1, with TRDD3 identical over 7 bases. The CDR3 spans 18 residues. Germline lookup yields CDR1 GEAIGNYY and CDR2 EKD. CDR3: CARDTVLGNKKYTDKLIF. CDR3 coding DNA: TGTGCCCGTGACACTGTACTGGGGAATAAAAAGTACACCGATAAACTCATCTTT.

Only a few counts were recorded for this clone. TCRdb's listed protein matches a much larger clone and diverges from this DNA's translation at residue 10, likely through a read error; the protein shown comes from the DNA. V usage is TRDV2 and J usage is TRDJ1; 8 bases agree with TRDD3. V lost 3 bases, J lost 0 bases, and 26 bases stayed unmatched. The CDR3 length is 22 residues. CDR1 is GEAIGNYY, CDR2 EKD, per germline. As DNA, the CDR3 is TGTGCCTGTGACCAATCGTACTGGGGGGTACGTAGTACGCCATCGTACACCGATAAACTCATCTTT. It encodes CACDQSYWGVRSTPSYTDKLIF.

This clone came up a few times. TCRdb pairs this DNA with a much larger clone's protein that differs at residue 5, likely a read error; the protein shown was translated from the DNA. This rearrangement joins TRDV2 to TRDJ2; 9 nucleotides align to TRDD3. Trimming took 3 bases from V and 4 from J; bases not matched to a gene: 23. Germline V gene sequence: CDR1 GEAIGNYY, CDR2 EKD. The CDR3 runs to 21 residues. CDR3 residues: CACDAVSRGIPSRQETAQLFF. The CDR3 DNA reads TGTGCCTGTGACGCCGTGTCTAGGGGGATACCTTCGCGTCAAGAGACAGCACAACTCTTCTTT.

Only a few counts were recorded for this clone. This likely reflects a read error, since a far larger clone is one base away. Other DNA sequences from this sample encode an identical CDR3 as well. The gene calls are TRDV1 and TRDJ1, with a tentative D call TRDD3 (5 bases). Germline CDR1 reads TSWWSYY; CDR2 reads QGS. This CDR3 is built from 18 residues. DNA for the CDR3: TGTGCTCTTGGGGATCCCCGATCTGCAACCGGGGGTACCGACAAACTCATCTTT. It codes for CALGDPRSATGGTDKLIF.

This clone is classed as medium-sized. This is likely an artifact of a read error, given a far larger clone one base away. This chain joins TRDV2 and TRDJ1, with 8 bases lining up with TRDD3. The trim removed 0 bases at V and 6 bases at J, leaving 11 bases unmatched. The CDR3 covers 16 residues. Germline-derived CDR1 and CDR2 are GEAIGNYY and EKD. CDR3 residues: CACDTVQLGDANKLIF. CDR3 sequence (DNA): TGTGCCTGTGACACCGTCCAGCTGGGGGACGCAAATAAACTCATCTTT.

This clone was picked up a small number of times. This DNA translates differently at residue 12 from the TCRdb protein, which is that of a much larger clone; a read error is likely, and the protein shown is the DNA's own translation. J is TRDJ1 and V is TRDV2, with 8 bases identical to TRDD3. The length of the CDR3 is 16 residues. The V and J ends lost 0 bases and 7 bases, in that order; junction bases with no gene match: 12. Germline assignment: CDR1 GEAIGNYY and CDR2 EKD. The CDR3 spells CACDTVQLGDTTKLIF. The CDR3 coding sequence is TGTGCCTGTGACACCGTCCAGCTGGGGGACACAACTAAACTCATCTTT.

This clone was observed a handful of times. This DNA's translation and the protein TCRdb lists, from a much larger clone, do not match at residue 9, likely due to a read error; the protein shown is translated from the DNA. V and J are TRDV3 and TRDJ1; 10 nucleotides line up with TRDD3. Germline loops: CDR1 TVYSNPD, CDR2 GDNSRS (reference sequence). V shed 2 bases, J shed 1 base, and the junction held 19 bases outside the gene matches. CDR3 size: 19 residues. The CDR3 loop is CAFHSYSSGGIRGTDKLIF. In nucleotides, the CDR3 is TGTGCCTTTCACTCCTATTCCTCGGGGGGGATACGAGGCACCGATAAACTCATCTTT.

This clone is judged hyperexpanded. This sample also contains other DNA sequences that code for the same CDR3. The chain combines TRDV1 with TRDJ1; TRDD3 aligns across 7 bases. This CDR3 has 21 residues. The J segment lost 0 bases and the V segment lost 0 bases, leaving 19 bases of the junction unmatched. CDR1 and CDR2 from the germline V gene are TSWWSYY and QGS. CDR3 nucleotide sequence: TGTGCTCTTGGGGAACTATCGGATACGCGACTCAATGGGGTGTACACCGATAAACTCATCTTT. Encoded protein: CALGELSDTRLNGVYTDKLIF.

To note about this clone: A single base is all that separates this from a far larger clone, so a read error is likely. Distinct nucleotide sequences in the sample also encode this CDR3. The V and J genes are TRDV2 and TRDJ1, with 12 nucleotides matching TRDD3. The CDR3 runs to 19 residues. Germline assignment: CDR1 GEAIGNYY and CDR2 EKD. The DNA of the CDR3 is TGTGCCTGTGACACTCGATTTGCTGGGGGATACGGGGACACCGATAAGCTCATCTTT. It is translated as CACDTRFAGGYGDTDKLIF.

There are a few counts of this clone. The TCRdb record carries a much larger clone's protein, which differs from this DNA's translation at residue 18; a read error is the likely cause, and the protein listed here is the DNA translation. J is TRDJ1 and V is TRDV1, with TRDD3 matching over 9 bases. There are 20 residues in the CDR3. Germline lookup yields CDR1 TSWWSYY and CDR2 QGS. The CDR3 loop is CALGELRFPQEGIRGAKFIF. In DNA form, the CDR3 reads TGTGCTCTTGGGGAACTGCGGTTCCCCCAAGAGGGGATACGGGGTGCTAAATTCATCTTT.